A selection of T cell receptor beta chains follows, all from one sample in a study of shared clonotypes between healthy human individuals. Assay used: immunoSEQ multiplex PCR; TCRdb lists only in-frame clones, some missing. Of about 1.5 million clones in the sample, under 99% were seen once. The source material was naive CD4+ T cells sorted from blood. The source is a man aged 25 to 45 in good health. Both conserved end residues are part of each CDR3. Fields, in order: clone size, V gene, CDR3 length, D gene, J gene, CDR3 DNA, CDR3 protein. The D gene is left open where the match is weak. Clone size appears in some rows only: once, few, many, or a class for an expanded clone.

-	TRBV6-5	15	TRBD1	TRBJ1-2	TGTGCCAGCAGTTACCGGGACAGACCAAACTATGGCTACACCTTC	CASSYRDRPNYGYTF
-	TRBV10-2	14	TRBD1	TRBJ2-3	TGCGCCAGCAGTGAAACAGGGGGCACAGATACGCAGTATTTT	CASSETGGTDTQYF
-	TRBV18	16	-	TRBJ2-6	TGTGCCAGCTCACCACTGACGGGAACTGGGGCCAACGTCCTGACTTTC	CASSPLTGTGANVLTF
-	TRBV2	16	-	TRBJ2-2	TGTGCCAGCAGAGTGCCCAGGGGCGCGGACACCGGGGAGCTGTTTTTT	CASRVPRGADTGELFF
-	TRBV27	15	TRBD1	TRBJ2-1	TGTGCCAGCAGTTCCGCCGGACAGGGGCTGAATGAGCAGTTCTTC	CASSSAGQGLNEQFF
-	TRBV5-4	15	TRBD2	TRBJ2-7	TGTGCCAGCAGCCAGCCGGGACTAAGCTCCTACGAGCAGTACTTC	CASSQPGLSSYEQYF
-	TRBV7-3	16	-	TRBJ2-3	TGTGCCAGCAGCCCGGGGGCTGCTCCGAGCACAGATACGCAGTATTTT	CASSPGAAPSTDTQYF
-	TRBV7-9	8	-	TRBJ1-3	TGTGCCAGCAGCTTGTCCAATTTT	CASSLSNF
-	TRBV5-1	16	TRBD1	TRBJ1-1	TGCGCCAGCAGCCCTCGAGTCGGGACAGGGAACACTGAAGCTTTCTTT	CASSPRVGTGNTEAFF
-	TRBV5-6	13	-	TRBJ2-5	TGTGCCAGCAGCCTGACAGCCAAAGAGACCCAGTACTTC	CASSLTAKETQYF
-	TRBV9	13	-	TRBJ2-3	TGTGCCAGCAGCGTAGTGGGTGCAGATACGCAGTATTTT	CASSVVGADTQYF
-	TRBV28	14	-	TRBJ1-2	TGTGCCAGCAGTTTACAGGGTTTCGCGGGTGGCTACACCTTC	CASSLQGFAGGYTF
-	TRBV4-1	15	TRBD1	TRBJ1-2	TGCGCCAGCAGGCTACCGGGACAGGGGGCTAATGGCTACACCTTC	CASRLPGQGANGYTF
-	TRBV19	16	-	TRBJ2-6	TGTGCCAGTAGTATAAGGCAAACCTCTGGGGCCAACGTCCTGACTTTC	CASSIRQTSGANVLTF
-	TRBV11-2	17	TRBD1	TRBJ2-3	TGTGCCAGCAGTCGCATCCCAGGGACAGTTAGCACAGATACGCAGTATTTT	CASSRIPGTVSTDTQYF
-	TRBV14	15	TRBD1	TRBJ2-2	TGTGCCAGCAGCCAACTAGGGACAGGAGCCGGTTTGGTGTTTTTT	CASSQLGTGAGLVFF
-	TRBV23-1	11	-	TRBJ2-5	TGCGCCAGCCGACCCGGGGAGACCCAGTACTTC	CASRPGETQYF
once	TRBV4-3	15	TRBD2	TRBJ2-1	TGCGCCAGCAGCCATCGACTAGCGGGAAACAATGAGCAGTTCTTC	CASSHRLAGNNEQFF
-	TRBV28	13	-	TRBJ2-3	TGTGCCAGCAGTTTCGGTGTCGAAGATACGCAGTATTTT	CASSFGVEDTQYF
-	TRBV6-5	12	-	TRBJ2-1	TGTGCCAGCAGCTTCGGGGTCGGTGAGCAGTTCTTC	CASSFGVGEQFF
-	TRBV20-1	11	-	TRBJ2-1	TGCAGTGCTAGGGGAGTAAATGAGCAGTTCTTC	CSARGVNEQFF
once	TRBV28	14	TRBD1	TRBJ2-7	TGTGCCAGCACCCTAGGGGACAGGGTGGGCGAGCAGTACTTC	CASTLGDRVGEQYF
-	TRBV1	20	-	TRBJ2-3	TGCACCAGCAGCCAAGATGGGGAAGGTCCCGAGCGGGAGGCCACAGATACGCAGTATTTT	CTSSQDGEGPEREATDTQYF
-	TRBV28	15	-	TRBJ2-2	TGTGCCAGCAGTTTTGGGGACACTCGCCACGGGGAGCTGTTTTTT	CASSFGDTRHGELFF
-	TRBV28	17	-	TRBJ2-7	TGTGCCAGCAGTTTAACCCTCGGGGCCGAATCCCCCTACGAGCAGTACTTC	CASSLTLGAESPYEQYF